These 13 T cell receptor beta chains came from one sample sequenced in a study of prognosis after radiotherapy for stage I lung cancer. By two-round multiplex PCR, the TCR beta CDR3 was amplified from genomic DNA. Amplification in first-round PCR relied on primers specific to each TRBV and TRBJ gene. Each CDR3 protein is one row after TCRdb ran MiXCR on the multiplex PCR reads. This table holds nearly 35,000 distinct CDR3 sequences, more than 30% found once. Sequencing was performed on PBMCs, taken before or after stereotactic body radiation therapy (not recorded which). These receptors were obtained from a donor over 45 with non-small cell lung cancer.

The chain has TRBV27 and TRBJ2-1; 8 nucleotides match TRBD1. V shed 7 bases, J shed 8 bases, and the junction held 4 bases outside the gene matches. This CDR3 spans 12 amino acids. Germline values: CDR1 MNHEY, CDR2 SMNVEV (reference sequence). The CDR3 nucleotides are TGTGCCAGCAAAACAGGGGGTCATGAGCAGTTCTTC. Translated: CASKTGGHEQFF.

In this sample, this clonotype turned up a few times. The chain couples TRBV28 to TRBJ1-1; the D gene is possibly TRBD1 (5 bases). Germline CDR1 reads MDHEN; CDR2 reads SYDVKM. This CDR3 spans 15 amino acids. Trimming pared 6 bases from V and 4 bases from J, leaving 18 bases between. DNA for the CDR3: TGTGCCAGCAGCTCAGCGGGGGGGGGAACCACTGAAGCTTTCTTT. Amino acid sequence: CASSSAGGGTTEAFF.

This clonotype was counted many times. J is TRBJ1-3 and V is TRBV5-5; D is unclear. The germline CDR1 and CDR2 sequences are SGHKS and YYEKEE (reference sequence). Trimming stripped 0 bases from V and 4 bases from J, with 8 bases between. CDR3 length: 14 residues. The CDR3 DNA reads TGTGCCAGCAGCTTGGACACGATCGGAAACACCATATATTTT. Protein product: CASSLDTIGNTIYF.

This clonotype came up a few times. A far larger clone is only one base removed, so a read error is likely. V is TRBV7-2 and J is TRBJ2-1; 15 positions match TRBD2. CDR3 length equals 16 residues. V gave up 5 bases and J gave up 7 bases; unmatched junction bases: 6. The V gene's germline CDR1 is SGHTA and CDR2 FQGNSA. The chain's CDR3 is CASSPGLAGGVNEQFF. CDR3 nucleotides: TGTGCCAGCAGCCCAGGACTAGCGGGGGGGGTGAATGAGCAGTTCTTC. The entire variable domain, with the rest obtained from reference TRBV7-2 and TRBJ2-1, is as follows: GAGVSQSPSNKVTEKGKDVELRCDPISGHTALYWYRQSLGQGLEFLIYFQGNSAPDKSGLPSDRFSAERTGGSVSTLTIQRTQQEDSAVYLCASSPGLAGGVNEQFFGPGTRLTVL.

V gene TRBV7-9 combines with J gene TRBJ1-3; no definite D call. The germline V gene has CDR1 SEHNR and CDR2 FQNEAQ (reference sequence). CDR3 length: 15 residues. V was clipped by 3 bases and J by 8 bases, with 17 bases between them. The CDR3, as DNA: TGTGCCAGCAGCTTCGCTTCCGCGGAGCTGCACACCATATATTTT. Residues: CASSFASAELHTIYF.

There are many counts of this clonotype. CDR3 in amino acids: CASSWVFGLNTGELFF. The CDR3 region has the DNA TGTGCCAGCAGCTGGGTCTTCGGGCTAAACACCGGGGAGCTGTTTTTT. The chain links TRBV7-2 to TRBJ2-2; D unclear. The V end lost 4 bases, the J end lost 2 bases, and 14 bases lay between the germline ends. Germline V gene sequence: CDR1 SGHTA, CDR2 FQGNSA. The CDR3 has 16 amino acids.

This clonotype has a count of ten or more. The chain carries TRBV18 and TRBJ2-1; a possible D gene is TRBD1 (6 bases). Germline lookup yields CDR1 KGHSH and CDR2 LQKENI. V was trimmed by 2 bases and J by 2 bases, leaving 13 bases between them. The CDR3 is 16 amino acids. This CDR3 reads CASSPRRGQTYNEQFF. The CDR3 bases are TGTGCCAGCTCACCAAGGCGTGGACAGACCTACAATGAGCAGTTCTTC.

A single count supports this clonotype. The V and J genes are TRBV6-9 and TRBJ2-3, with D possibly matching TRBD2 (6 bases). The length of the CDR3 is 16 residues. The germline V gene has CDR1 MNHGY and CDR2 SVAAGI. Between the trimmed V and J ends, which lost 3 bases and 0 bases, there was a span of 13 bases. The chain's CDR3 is CASSYGGRPSTDTQYF. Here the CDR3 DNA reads TGTGCCAGCAGTTACGGAGGGCGTCCCAGCACAGATACGCAGTATTTT.

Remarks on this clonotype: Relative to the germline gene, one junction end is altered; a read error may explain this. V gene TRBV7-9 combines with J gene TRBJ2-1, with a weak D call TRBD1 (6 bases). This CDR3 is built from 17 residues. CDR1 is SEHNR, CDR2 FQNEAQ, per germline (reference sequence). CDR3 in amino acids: CASSLGTAVSYYNEQLF. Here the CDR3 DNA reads TGTGCCAGCAGCTTAGGGACAGCAGTTTCATACTACAATGAGCAGTTATTC.

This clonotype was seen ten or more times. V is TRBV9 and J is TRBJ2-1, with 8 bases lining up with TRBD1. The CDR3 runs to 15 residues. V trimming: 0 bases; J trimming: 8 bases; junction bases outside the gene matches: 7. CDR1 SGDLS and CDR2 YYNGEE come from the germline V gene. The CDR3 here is CASSVARGPSHEQFF. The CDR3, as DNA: TGTGCCAGCAGCGTAGCCAGGGGGCCAAGTCATGAGCAGTTCTTC. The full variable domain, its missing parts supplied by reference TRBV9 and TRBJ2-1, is DSGVTQTPKHLITATGQRVTLRCSPRSGDLSVYWYQQSLDQGLQFLIQYYNGEERAKGNILERFSAQQFPDLHSELNLSSLELGDSALYFCASSVARGPSHEQFFGPGTRLTVL.

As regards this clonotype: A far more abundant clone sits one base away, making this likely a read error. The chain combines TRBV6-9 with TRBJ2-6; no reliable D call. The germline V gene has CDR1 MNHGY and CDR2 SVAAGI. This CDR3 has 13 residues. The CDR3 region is CASSSLGSNVLTF. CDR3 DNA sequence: TGTGCCAGCAGTTCCCTTGGGTCCAACGTCCTGACTTTC.

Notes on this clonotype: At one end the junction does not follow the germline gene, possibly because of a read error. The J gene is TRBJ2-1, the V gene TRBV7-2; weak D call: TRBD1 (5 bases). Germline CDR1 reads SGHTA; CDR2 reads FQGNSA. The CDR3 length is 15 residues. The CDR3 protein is CAGSRDSDPYNEQFF. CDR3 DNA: TGTGCCGGCAGTCGAGACAGTGACCCTTACAATGAGCAGTTCTTC. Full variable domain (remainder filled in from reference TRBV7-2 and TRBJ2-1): GAGVSQSPSNKVTEKGKDVELRCDPISGHTALYWYRQSLGQGLEFLIYFQGNSAPDKSGLPSDRFSAERTGGSVSTLTIQRTQQEDSAVYLCAGSRDSDPYNEQFFGPGTRLTVL.

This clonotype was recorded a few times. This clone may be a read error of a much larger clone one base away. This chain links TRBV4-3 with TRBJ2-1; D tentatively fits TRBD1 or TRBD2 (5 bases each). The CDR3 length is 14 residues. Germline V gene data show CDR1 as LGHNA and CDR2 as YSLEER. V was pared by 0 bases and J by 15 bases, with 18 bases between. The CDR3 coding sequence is TGCGCCAGCAGCCAAGATGTGTTTGTGGGGGATGCGTTCTTC. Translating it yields CASSQDVFVGDAFF.